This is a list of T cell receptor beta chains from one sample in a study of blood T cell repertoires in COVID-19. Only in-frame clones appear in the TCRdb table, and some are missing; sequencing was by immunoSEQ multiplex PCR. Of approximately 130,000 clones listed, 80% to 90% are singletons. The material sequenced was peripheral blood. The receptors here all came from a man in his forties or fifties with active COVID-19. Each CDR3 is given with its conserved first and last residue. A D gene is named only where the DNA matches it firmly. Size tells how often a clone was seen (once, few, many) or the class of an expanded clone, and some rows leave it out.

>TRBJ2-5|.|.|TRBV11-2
CASSAAQETQYF
TGTGCCAGCAGCGCGGCGCAAGAGACCCAGTACTTC
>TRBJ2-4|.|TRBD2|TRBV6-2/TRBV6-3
CASSYRGSGANKNIQYF
TGTGCCAGCAGTTATCGCGGCAGCGGGGCGAATAAAAACATTCAGTACTTC
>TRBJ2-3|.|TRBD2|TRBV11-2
CASSMRLAGDTDTQYF
TGTGCCAGCAGCATGCGACTAGCGGGTGACACAGATACGCAGTATTTT
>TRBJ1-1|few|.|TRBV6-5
CASGLDRISEAFF
TGTGCCAGCGGACTCGATCGGATCTCTGAAGCTTTCTTT
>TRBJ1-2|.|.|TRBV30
CAWSVRINYGYTF
TGTGCCTGGAGTGTCAGGATAAACTATGGCTACACCTTC
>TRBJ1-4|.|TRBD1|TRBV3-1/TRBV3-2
CASSQELMTGGELFF
TGTGCCAGCAGCCAAGAGTTGATGACAGGGGGAGAACTGTTTTTT
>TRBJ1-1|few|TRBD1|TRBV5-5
CASSWGQGPEAFF
TGTGCCAGCAGCTGGGGACAGGGCCCTGAAGCTTTCTTT
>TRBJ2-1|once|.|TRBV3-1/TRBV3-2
CASSQSGNEQFF
TGTGCCAGCAGCCAAAGCGGCAATGAGCAGTTCTTC
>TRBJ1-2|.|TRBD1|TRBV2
CASSRTGDYGYTF
TGTGCCAGCAGTCGAACAGGGGACTATGGCTACACCTTC
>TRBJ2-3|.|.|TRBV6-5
CASSYPGTDTQYF
TGTGCCAGCAGTTACCCAGGCACAGATACGCAGTATTTT
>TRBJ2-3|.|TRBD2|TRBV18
CASSSAGLAGSTDTQYF
TGTGCCAGCTCATCAGCGGGACTAGCGGGTAGCACAGATACGCAGTATTTT
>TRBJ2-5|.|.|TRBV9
CASSTLRGRGETQYF
TGTGCCAGCAGCACCTTGAGGGGGAGGGGAGAGACCCAGTACTTC
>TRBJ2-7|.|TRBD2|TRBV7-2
CASSLEAGAPYEQYF
TGTGCCAGCAGCTTAGAAGCGGGGGCACCTTACGAGCAGTACTTC
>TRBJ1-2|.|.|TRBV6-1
CASSEVGAIYGYTF
TGTGCCAGCAGTGAAGTTGGGGCTATCTATGGCTACACCTTC
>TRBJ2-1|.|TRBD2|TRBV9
CASSAPLAGGDNEQFF
TGTGCCAGCAGCGCCCCCCTAGCGGGGGGCGACAATGAGCAGTTCTTC